One and the same sample provided the 6 T cell receptor beta chains below, sequenced in a study of cytomegalovirus exposure and HLA in healthy donors. PCR primers comprised 60 Vbeta and 13 Jbeta primers. Clones were sequenced by immunoSEQ multiplex PCR, and TCRdb holds only the in-frame ones, with some missing. This repertoire shows around 160,000 clones, approximately 80% found once; its top ten account for 9% to 10%. The sample taken for sequencing was PBMCs. All receptors derive from a man aged 18 to 35 in good health and CMV-seropositive.

The chain recombines TRBV7-9 with TRBJ2-7, with D possibly TRBD1 on 6 matching bases. The germline CDR1 and CDR2 sequences are SEHNR and FQNEAQ (reference sequence). This CDR3 has 16 residues. V lost 5 bases, J lost 2 bases, and 19 bases lay in between. The CDR3 DNA sequence: TGTGCCAGCAGCCTTATTATGACAGGTCAAGCCTACGAGCAGTACTTC. Protein product: CASSLIMTGQAYEQYF.

The chain uses TRBV6-6 and TRBJ2-7, with D maybe TRBD1 (7 bases). The CDR3 is 13 amino acids. Trimming cost V 6 bases and J 3 bases, with 12 bases left between them. Per the germline V gene, CDR1 is MNHNY and CDR2 is SVGAGI (reference sequence). CDR3: CASRGGQLYEQYF. Written as DNA, the CDR3 is TGTGCCAGCAGGGGGGGACAGCTCTACGAGCAGTACTTC.

This chain uses TRBV6-5 with TRBJ1-5; D is unresolved. V shed 2 bases and J shed 4 bases, with 6 bases lying between them. The CDR3 spans 13 residues. Germline V lookup: CDR1 MNHEY, CDR2 SVGAGI. CDR3 in amino acids: CASSYGSNQPQHF. The CDR3 DNA is TGTGCCAGCAGTTACGGCTCAAATCAGCCCCAGCATTTT.

This clone was seen a few times. V gene TRBV5-4 combines with J gene TRBJ2-2, with D tentatively TRBD1 (6 bases). Trimming removed 0 bases at V and 7 bases at J, with 13 bases between. This CDR3 has 15 amino acids. Germline V gives CDR1 SGHNT, CDR2 YYREEE (reference sequence). The CDR3 DNA sequence: TGTGCCAGCAGCTTGGCCGGGCAGGGGATCGGGGAGCTGTTTTTT. Its protein product is CASSLAGQGIGELFF. Full variable domain (remainder filled in from reference TRBV5-4 and TRBJ2-2): ETGVTQSPTHLIKTRGQQVTLRCSSQSGHNTVSWYQQALGQGPQFIFQYYREEENGRGNFPPRFSGLQFPNYSSELNVNALELDDSALYLCASSLAGQGIGELFFGEGSRLTVL.

The chain employs TRBV5-6 and TRBJ2-7, with 7 bases matching TRBD1. Germline V gene data show CDR1 as SGHDT and CDR2 as YYEEEE. Trimming cost V 2 bases and J 3 bases; bases outside gene matches: 5. The CDR3 totals 14 residues. CDR3 nucleotide sequence: TGTGCCAGCAGCTTAAGACAGGGTCTCTACGAGCAGTACTTC. It yields the protein CASSLRQGLYEQYF.

This sequence joins TRBV4-3 and TRBJ1-3, with D hard to call. This CDR3 has 15 residues. V was shortened by 1 base and J by 0 bases, with 7 bases between the two germline ends. Germline CDR1 LGHNA, CDR2 YSLEER. In nucleotides, the CDR3 is TGCGCCAGCAGCCAAGGGCGGCTCTCTGGAAACACCATATATTTT. Encoded protein: CASSQGRLSGNTIYF.